The T cell receptor beta chain under discussion was sequenced for a study of beta chain features in type 1 diabetes. Study-level points and caveats: In comparison with healthy donors, patients had naive, central memory and Treg TCRB repertoires that appeared more similar.

Trimming removed 6 bases from V and 4 bases from J, with 9 bases in between. This CDR3 contains 12 residues. Germline CDR1 SGHTA, CDR2 FQGNSA. In the case of this clone: The antigen is undetermined.

Reverse transcribing all isolated RNA meant expressed TCRB transcripts were sequenced. Assay: immunoSEQ multiplex PCR; the TCRdb copy retains only in-frame clones and omits some. The data show 140,000 to 150,000 clones, around 51% seen once. This TCR was sampled from a man aged 18 to 29 in good health. Sequenced: Tregs from blood. The chain has TRBV7-2 and TRBJ1-1; D is ambiguous. The CDR3 bases are TGTGCCAGCAGGACAACAGCCACTGAAGCTTTCTTT. It translates to CASRTTATEAFF.